This T cell receptor beta chain was identified during a study of cytomegalovirus exposure and HLA in healthy donors. Study overall: Later analysis reported that the approximately 120 validation repertoires shared the platform of the roughly 680 first-cohort repertoires. Whole-study findings and limits: Cytomegalovirus association was listed for about 180 TCR beta chains. The tendency of first-cohort TCR clusters to co-occur in the roughly 110 validation repertoires was the finding of a later analysis. A few CMV-associated chains were confirmed in vitro to be specific for CMV antigens.

Comments on this clone: The antigen remains unidentified.

This table comes from immunoSEQ multiplex PCR, and its TCRdb copy is limited to in-frame clones, with some not included. This table has approximately 120,000 clones, around 94% appearing once. The CDR3 totals 15 residues. CDR1 and CDR2 (germline): SGHTA, FQGTGA. J lost 2 bases, V lost 2 bases, and 1 base had no gene match. This receptor was obtained from a young woman in good health and CMV-seronegative. The chain has TRBV7-3 and TRBJ2-7, with 12 nucleotides matching TRBD2. Input material: PBMCs. The CDR3 loop reads CASSLLAGGAYEQYF. CDR3 sequence (DNA): TGTGCCAGCAGCTTACTAGCGGGGGGGGCCTACGAGCAGTACTTC.